This record covers a single TCR beta chain. Antigen unknown. Genomic DNA acted as the template from which TCR beta VDJ combination and CDR3 sequence profiling were carried out. TCRdb processed the reads anew with MiXCR; each CDR3 protein has one entry. The sample consists of 170,000 or so distinct CDR3 sequences, roughly three fifths of them appearing once. This specimen comes from a study of CD8+CD57+ T cells in acquired aplastic anemia. Overall study: The DNA of sorted CD4+ and CD8+ cells averaged around 3.2 ug. General study points: There were roughly 30 CD8+ CDR3 sequences that occurred in both patients and controls. Researchers reported that CD8+ Simpson's diversity was not significantly different in patients versus controls.

The germline gives CDR1 SGHVS, CDR2 FNYEAQ. V shed 6 bases and J shed 4 bases, with 10 bases lying between them. The CDR3 is made up of 12 amino acids. Previously, flow cytometry had revealed CD8+CD57+ cell expansion in the patients chosen for sequencing. At blood sampling, none of the patients had yet received therapy. This receptor was obtained from a human donor with aplastic anemia. The chain recombines TRBV7-6 with TRBJ2-7, with D unclear. The specimen was sorted CD4+, CD8+, or CD8+CD57+ T cells (not recorded which) from PBMCs. The CDR3 nucleotides read TGTGCCAGCAGTTTTGGGCGATACGAGCAGTACTTC. It encodes CASSFGRYEQYF.